These 17 T cell receptor beta chains were sequenced from one sample in a study of blood T cell repertoires in COVID-19. The protocol was immunoSEQ multiplex PCR, while the TCRdb copy is restricted to in-frame clones and leaves out a portion. This sample has about 60,000 clones, with roughly 87% found just once. Sequencing used peripheral blood. These receptors originate from a man in his fifties with active COVID-19.

The rearrangement links TRBV3-1 (or the pseudogene TRBV3-2) to TRBJ1-5; 8 bases are shared with TRBD1. The CDR3 is made up of 15 amino acids. J was trimmed by 6 bases and V by 1 base; bases with no gene match: 5. Germline-derived CDR1 and CDR2 are LGHDT and YNNKEL (reference sequence). The CDR3 loop reads CASSQGTGIGQPQHF. As DNA, the CDR3 is TGTGCCAGCAGCCAAGGGACAGGGATAGGTCAGCCCCAGCATTTT.

This chain joins TRBV3-1 (or the pseudogene TRBV3-2) and TRBJ1-6; no definite D call. The V gene lost 1 base and the J gene lost 10 bases, with 5 bases spanning the gap. Germline assignment: CDR1 LGHDT and CDR2 YNNKEL (reference sequence). The length of the CDR3 is 12 residues. For the CDR3, the DNA is TGTGCCAGCAGCCAAGTTGGCTCACCCCTCCACTTT. Translation: CASSQVGSPLHF.

The CDR3 DNA follows: TGTGCCAGCATACCACAGGGTCAGAACACTGAAGCTTTCTTT. It encodes CASIPQGQNTEAFF. The chain carries TRBV2 and TRBJ1-1; TRBD1 is a possible D gene (6 bases). V gave up 7 bases and J gave up 1 base, with 13 bases separating them. The length of the CDR3 is 14 residues. Germline loops: CDR1 SNHLY, CDR2 FYNNEI.

This sequence joins TRBV11-2 and TRBJ2-3, with TRBD2 identical over 7 bases. Germline V CDR1 and CDR2: SGHAT, FQNNGV. The V gene end was trimmed by 5 bases and the J gene end by 1 base; junction bases not matched to a gene: 9. This CDR3 has 16 amino acids. CDR3 in amino acids: CASSPRGSGGTDTQYF. CDR3 bases: TGTGCCAGCAGCCCGAGGGGAAGCGGGGGCACAGATACGCAGTATTTT.

V usage is TRBV14 and J usage is TRBJ2-4; D unresolved. Germline-derived CDR1 and CDR2 are SGHDN and FVKESK. Trimming took 4 bases from V and 1 from J, leaving 17 bases between them. This CDR3 contains 17 residues. The CDR3 reads CASSLDTPVSAKNIQYF. The CDR3 region has the DNA TGTGCCAGCAGCCTTGACACACCGGTGTCGGCCAAAAACATTCAGTACTTC.

The J gene is TRBJ1-4, the V gene TRBV6-4; D gene unclear. Germline V CDR1 and CDR2: MRHNA, SNTAGT. CDR3 size: 14 residues. V lost 2 bases, J lost 4 bases, and 8 bases lay in between. This CDR3 is CASSDGSGNEKLFF. Here the CDR3 DNA reads TGTGCCAGCAGTGACGGTTCCGGTAATGAAAAACTGTTTTTT.

Remarks on this clone: Compared with germline, one end of the junction differs, possibly owing to a read error. This chain links TRBV12-3 or TRBV12-4 with TRBJ1-2; perhaps TRBD1 as D (5 bases). This CDR3 spans 12 amino acids. The CDR3 reads CASSPRTGGGAF. The CDR3 coding sequence is TGTGCCAGCAGTCCTCGGACCGGGGGAGGCGCCTTC.

CDR3 DNA sequence: TGTGCCAGCAGCTCAACAGGGAAGGGTATCTATGGCTACACCTTC. This sequence encodes CASSSTGKGIYGYTF. The rearrangement joins TRBV3-1 (or the pseudogene TRBV3-2) to TRBJ1-2, with TRBD1 as a possible D gene (6 bases). The CDR3 contains 15 residues. Germline CDR1 reads LGHDT; CDR2 reads YNNKEL (reference sequence). V was shortened by 5 bases and J by 4 bases, with 17 bases between the two germline ends.

The chain joins TRBV2 to TRBJ2-3; 9 positions agree with TRBD1. The germline CDR1 and CDR2 sequences are SNHLY and FYNNEI. V gave up 6 bases and J gave up 4 bases; unmatched junction bases: 11. The CDR3 contains 16 residues. The CDR3 DNA is TGTGCCAGCAGCAGAGAGACAGGGGGGAACGCAGATACGCAGTATTTT. It translates to CASSRETGGNADTQYF.

This clone was recorded once. The chain carries TRBV24-1 and TRBJ2-1; 9 positions match TRBD2. The V and J ends lost 2 bases and 4 bases, in that order; junction bases with no gene match: 5. Germline V gene sequence: CDR1 KGHDR, CDR2 SFDVKD. The CDR3 sequence is 16 residues long. CDR3 residues: CATSDSGGGAYNEQFF. CDR3 in DNA: TGTGCCACCAGTGATTCGGGCGGGGGGGCTTACAATGAGCAGTTCTTC.

The chain uses TRBV19 and TRBJ1-1, with TRBD1 identical over 10 bases. With 5 bases clipped from V and 8 bases from J, the junction kept 8 bases outside the gene matches. CDR1 and CDR2 (germline): LNHDA, SQIVND (reference sequence). The CDR3 extends over 14 amino acids. CDR3 DNA: TGTGCCAGTAGTGACCGGGACAGGGGTTTCGAAGCTTTCTTT. As protein: CASSDRDRGFEAFF.

V and J are TRBV27 and TRBJ1-2; D might be TRBD1 (5 bases). Germline lookup yields CDR1 MNHEY and CDR2 SMNVEV (reference sequence). The CDR3 is 21 residues long. V lost 1 base to trimming and J lost 5 bases, with 32 bases between them. In DNA form, the CDR3 reads TGTGCCAGCAGTTTATGGGGCCCCCTTCGGGCAGGGCACCCGCCTAGTTATGGCTACACCTTC. The encoded protein is CASSLWGPLRAGHPPSYGYTF.

This chain connects TRBV7-9 to TRBJ2-3, with a tentative D call TRBD1 (6 bases). The CDR3 spans 13 residues. Germline loops: CDR1 SEHNR, CDR2 FQNEAQ (reference sequence). V lost 4 bases and J lost 6, with 11 bases in between. CDR3 protein: CASSSSGADTQYF. In nucleotides, the CDR3 is TGTGCCAGCAGCTCCTCAGGGGCCGATACGCAGTATTTT.

V is TRBV5-4 and J is TRBJ2-3; TRBD1 matches at 8 bases. The length of the CDR3 is 17 residues. Unmatched junction bases numbered 11, after V lost 0 bases and J lost 5 bases. CDR1 is SGHNT and CDR2 is YYREEE in the germline V gene (reference sequence). CDR3 region: CASSLAGTGKVGDTQYF. CDR3 DNA sequence: TGTGCCAGCAGCTTGGCCGGGACAGGCAAGGTCGGAGATACGCAGTATTTT.

This clone was picked up a small number of times. The chain employs TRBV7-2 and TRBJ1-1, with 8 bases matching TRBD1. V lost 0 bases to trimming and J lost 0 bases; unmatched junction nucleotides: 0. Germline V gives CDR1 SGHTA, CDR2 FQGNSA. This CDR3 has 15 amino acids. The CDR3 is CASSLAGQVNTEAFF. The CDR3 region has the DNA TGTGCCAGCAGCTTAGCGGGACAGGTGAACACTGAAGCTTTCTTT.

This sequence joins TRBV7-2 and TRBJ2-6, with D uncertain. The V end lost 10 bases, the J end lost 1 base, and 8 bases lay between the germline ends. The CDR3 has 13 amino acids. Germline lookup yields CDR1 SGHTA and CDR2 FQGNSA. The CDR3 nucleotides read TGTGCCACCCGGGTGTCTGGGGCCAACGTCCTGACTTTC. Translating it yields CATRVSGANVLTF.

This chain's CDR3 is CASSVGSSYDTQYF. The CDR3 coding sequence is TGTGCCAGCAGCGTAGGGAGTTCCTACGATACGCAGTATTTT. The rearrangement links TRBV9 to TRBJ2-3; D remains unclear. V was trimmed by 0 bases and J by 6 bases, leaving 11 bases between them. The CDR3 totals 14 residues. Germline CDR1 is SGDLS and CDR2 is YYNGEE.